This T cell receptor beta chain was recovered during a study of cytomegalovirus exposure and HLA in healthy donors. Study-level background: The Caucasian-associated ancestry cluster contained 65% to 85% of the approximately 400 genotyped donors. Study outcomes and limitations: Later findings reportedly placed an Asian-associated ancestry cluster below the approximately 670-donor mean for N-insertions. 16,951 TCR beta sequences were associated with HLA alleles at 0.05 false discovery rate in a later analysis. HLA restriction was apparent for most CMV-associated TCR beta chains in a later analysis.

PCR involved 60 Vbeta and 13 Jbeta primers. Assay used: immunoSEQ multiplex PCR; TCRdb lists only in-frame clones, some missing. The table lists around 130,000 clones, roughly 79% of them singletons, with approximately 3.1% in the top ten. The CDR3 runs to 17 residues. Germline CDR1 is LGHNT and CDR2 is FRNRAP. The V end lost 2 bases, the J end lost 0 bases, and 14 bases lay between the germline ends. Remarks on this clone: What it binds is unknown.

This TCR was recovered from a man under 40 in good health and CMV-seronegative. The V and J genes are TRBV12-5 and TRBJ1-5; D is possibly TRBD1 (6 bases). What was sequenced was PBMCs. The CDR3 sequence is CASGLFSTGNSNQPQHF. In nucleotides, the CDR3 is TGTGCTAGTGGTTTGTTCTCGACAGGTAATAGCAATCAGCCCCAGCATTTT.